The 5 T cell receptor beta chains in this list originate from one sample, sequenced in a study of blood T cell repertoires in COVID-19. Clones were read by immunoSEQ multiplex PCR, and TCRdb kept only the in-frame ones, dropping some. The table shows about 380,000 clones, with 85% to 90% occurring only once. Input material: PBMCs or T cells enriched from blood (not recorded which). Receptor source: a woman aged 18-35 years who had recovered from COVID-19.

J is TRBJ1-2 and V is TRBV11-2, with TRBD1 identical over 8 bases. The germline V gene encodes CDR1 SGHAT and CDR2 FQNNGV. V gave up 4 bases and J gave up 4 bases; unmatched junction bases: 14. CDR3 length: 17 amino acids. Here the CDR3 reads CASSSLVSGQALYGYTF. CDR3 coding DNA: TGTGCCAGCAGCTCCTTGGTTTCGGGACAGGCCCTCTATGGCTACACCTTC.

The chain recombines TRBV27 with TRBJ2-7, with 8 bases aligning to TRBD1. J gave up 4 bases and V 4 bases, and 9 bases lay outside the gene matches. The germline CDR1 and CDR2 sequences are MNHEY and SMNVEV (reference sequence). The CDR3 consists of 15 residues. The CDR3 DNA reads as TGTGCCAGCAGTTCCGGGACAGGCCTCCTTTACGAGCAGTACTTC. This encodes CASSSGTGLLYEQYF.

The CDR3 loop is CAWSHTQRSLYNEQFF. The CDR3 nucleotides read TGTGCCTGGAGTCACACTCAGCGGAGCCTATACAATGAGCAGTTCTTC. The chain combines TRBV30 with TRBJ2-1; D is possibly TRBD2 (5 bases). CDR3 size: 16 residues. Germline V gene sequence: CDR1 GTSNPN, CDR2 SVGIG (reference sequence). Deletions cut 2 bases from V and 4 bases from J, with 18 bases between.

This sequence joins TRBV2 and TRBJ2-2, with a tentative D call TRBD1 (6 bases). The CDR3 is 13 amino acids. V was pared by 6 bases and J by 6 bases, with 11 bases between. Germline V CDR1 and CDR2: SNHLY, FYNNEI. CDR3 in DNA: TGTGCCAGCAGCACAGGGTTCGCCGGGGAGCTGTTTTTT. The encoded protein is CASSTGFAGELFF.

The chain joins TRBV5-1 to TRBJ2-2, with D maybe TRBD2 (6 bases). V gave up 0 bases and J gave up 4 bases, with 13 bases separating them. Germline V CDR1 and CDR2: SGHRS, YFSETQ. This CDR3 has 16 amino acids. CDR3: CASSLAGGLSTGELFF. The DNA of the CDR3 is TGCGCCAGCAGCTTGGCTGGGGGGTTAAGCACCGGGGAGCTGTTTTTT. Full variable domain (missing parts from reference TRBV5-1 and TRBJ2-2): KAGVTQTPRYLIKTRGQQVTLSCSPISGHRSVSWYQQTPGQGLQFLFEYFSETQRNKGNFPGRFSGRQFSNSRSEMNVSTLELGDSALYLCASSLAGGLSTGELFFGEGSRLTVL.